A selection of T cell receptor beta chains follows, all from one sample in a study of CD4 T cells in relation to SARS-CoV-2 and coronaviruses. The protocol was immunoSEQ multiplex PCR, while the TCRdb copy is restricted to in-frame clones and leaves out a portion. The sample lists 40,000 to 50,000 clones; 84% were seen once. Their antigens remain unidentified. The specimen sequenced was naive CD4+ T cells from PBMCs, cultured in vitro. The receptors were gathered from an adult with COVID-19. Both conserved end residues are part of each CDR3. The D gene is left open where the match is weak. Size is omitted from some rows. Given values are once, few, many or a class for expanded clones.

TRBJ2-1	TRBV28	once	-	CASKVGIMQNEQFF	TGTGCCAGCAAGGTGGGGATAATGCAAAATGAGCAGTTCTTC
TRBJ2-7	TRBV28	few	TRBD1	CASSSGQDSSYEQYF	TGTGCCAGCAGTTCGGGACAGGACAGCTCCTACGAGCAGTACTTC
TRBJ2-2	TRBV7-9	-	-	CASSQKNTGELFF	TGTGCCAGCAGCCAAAAGAACACCGGGGAGCTGTTTTTT
TRBJ2-3	TRBV7-3	few	TRBD1	CASSRQGVSTDTQYF	TGTGCCAGCAGCCGACAGGGGGTTAGCACAGATACGCAGTATTTT
TRBJ1-3	TRBV6-2/TRBV6-3	-	-	CASSYRKAPSGNTIYF	TGTGCCAGCAGTTATAGGAAGGCCCCCTCTGGAAACACCATATATTTT
TRBJ2-3	TRBV2	-	TRBD1	CASSEIRAGGSTDTQYF	TGTGCCAGCAGTGAAATAAGGGCAGGGGGTAGCACAGATACGCAGTATTTT
TRBJ1-1	TRBV10-3	-	-	CAIRGVLVESEAFF	TGTGCCATCAGGGGCGTCCTGGTAGAGTCTGAAGCTTTCTTT
TRBJ2-2	TRBV28	-	-	CASCQGNTGELFF	TGTGCCAGCTGCCAGGGGAACACCGGGGAGCTGTTTTTT
TRBJ2-7	TRBV20-1	once	TRBD1	CSANDRETYEQYF	TGCAGTGCTAATGACAGGGAGACGTACGAGCAGTACTTC
TRBJ2-5	TRBV5-1	-	TRBD2	CASSYSGRKETQYF	TGCGCCAGCAGCTATAGCGGGAGGAAAGAGACCCAGTACTTC
TRBJ1-4	TRBV3-1/TRBV3-2	-	TRBD1	CASSQDRGANEKLFF	TGTGCCAGCAGCCAAGACAGGGGGGCTAATGAAAAACTGTTTTTT
TRBJ2-7	TRBV6-1	-	-	CASSDLGGPYEQYF	TGTGCCAGCAGTGATTTAGGGGGTCCCTACGAGCAGTACTTC
TRBJ1-4	TRBV7-9	-	-	CASSPRTAEKLFF	TGTGCCAGCAGCCCTAGGACAGCTGAAAAACTGTTTTTT
TRBJ1-6	TRBV6-5	-	TRBD1	CASSRLQGGNSPLHF	TGTGCCAGCAGTCGCCTACAGGGGGGCAATTCACCCCTCCACTTT
TRBJ1-4	TRBV18	few	-	CASSPSAGGEKLFF	TGTGCCAGCTCACCATCCGCAGGAGGCGAAAAACTGTTTTTT
TRBJ2-3	TRBV7-7	-	-	CATSPGRDGTQYF	TGTGCTACGAGCCCGGGTCGGGACGGGACGCAGTATTTT
TRBJ2-2	TRBV6-2/TRBV6-3	-	-	CASTYGLQRNTGELFF	TGTGCCAGCACTTACGGACTGCAAAGGAACACCGGGGAGCTGTTTTTT
TRBJ1-4	TRBV7-9	-	-	CASSNGGEDEKLFF	TGTGCCAGCAGCAATGGAGGAGAGGATGAAAAACTGTTTTTT
TRBJ2-1	TRBV12-2	-	-	CASRLTKGLAGAFRNSEQFF	TGTGCAAGTCGCCTGACAAAGGGACTAGCGGGAGCTTTTAGGAATAGTGAGCAGTTCTTC
TRBJ2-2	TRBV27	-	-	CASSLFYAGELFF	TGTGCCAGCAGTTTATTTTACGCCGGGGAGCTGTTTTTT
TRBJ2-1	TRBV19	-	TRBD2	CASSSTGLAGGPIYNEQFF	TGTGCCAGTAGCTCGACAGGACTAGCGGGAGGGCCCATATACAATGAGCAGTTCTTC
TRBJ1-2	TRBV28	-	-	CASSLGLGYTF	TGTGCCAGCTCCTTGGGGCTTGGCTACACCTTC
TRBJ1-4	TRBV19	-	-	CASSAYRWPNEKLFF	TGTGCCAGTAGTGCATACAGGTGGCCTAATGAAAAACTGTTTTTT
TRBJ2-7	TRBV4-1	-	-	CASSQGPGRLGNEQYF	TGCGCCAGCAGCCAGGGTCCGGGCCGCCTGGGTAACGAGCAGTACTTC
TRBJ2-1	TRBV27	-	TRBD2	CASSWTSGASNEQFF	TGTGCCAGCAGTTGGACTAGCGGGGCTTCCAATGAGCAGTTCTTC
TRBJ2-7	TRBV5-1	-	TRBD1	CASTQGTGAYEQYF	TGCGCCAGCACTCAAGGGACAGGAGCCTACGAGCAGTACTTC
TRBJ1-2	TRBV29-1	-	-	CSVETRPGGDGYTF	TGCAGCGTTGAAACCCGCCCTGGAGGGGATGGCTACACCTTC
TRBJ1-1	TRBV6-6	-	-	CASSYEGGTEAFF	TGTGCCAGCAGTTACGAGGGGGGCACTGAAGCTTTCTTT
TRBJ2-2	TRBV6-5	-	-	CASSYSAPTGELFF	TGTGCCAGCAGTTACTCGGCTCCGACCGGGGAGCTGTTTTTT
TRBJ1-2	TRBV12-3/TRBV12-4	-	-	CASSLGQRGYTF	TGTGCCAGCAGTTTAGGACAGCGGGGCTACACCTTC
TRBJ1-3	TRBV20-1	-	-	CSASNNARSGNTIYF	TGCAGTGCTAGTAACAATGCGAGGAGCGGAAACACCATATATTTT
TRBJ1-5	TRBV27	-	TRBD1	CASSRDRGQPQHF	TGTGCCAGCAGCCGGGACAGGGGTCAGCCCCAGCATTTT
TRBJ1-1	TRBV29-1	-	-	CSVEEGSEAFF	TGCAGCGTTGAAGAGGGGTCTGAAGCTTTCTTT
TRBJ2-1	TRBV3-1/TRBV3-2	-	-	CASSQEAGNEQFF	TGTGCCAGCAGCCAAGAGGCCGGCAATGAGCAGTTCTTC
TRBJ2-7	TRBV3-1/TRBV3-2	-	-	CASSQNQLGTLYEQYF	TGTGCCAGCAGCCAAAACCAACTAGGGACCCTCTACGAGCAGTACTTC
TRBJ2-1	TRBV19	-	-	CASTASGGRTDEQFF	TGTGCCAGTACCGCATCCGGAGGCCGGACAGATGAGCAGTTCTTC
TRBJ2-7	TRBV14	-	-	CASRRAGSAYEQYF	TGTGCCAGCAGGCGGGCAGGGAGTGCCTACGAGCAGTACTTC
TRBJ2-7	TRBV7-9	few	TRBD1	CASSLMGAGTGGYEQYF	TGTGCCAGCAGCTTAATGGGCGCGGGGACAGGGGGCTACGAGCAGTACTTC
TRBJ2-7	TRBV5-1	-	-	CASSLAWGASYEQYF	TGCGCCAGCAGCTTGGCGTGGGGAGCCTCCTACGAGCAGTACTTC
TRBJ1-2	TRBV6-5	-	-	CASSYGGNYGYTF	TGTGCCAGCAGTTACGGGGGAAACTATGGCTACACCTTC